One sample yielded the 25 T cell receptor beta chains listed below, sequenced in a study of blood T cell repertoires in COVID-19. Sequenced by immunoSEQ multiplex PCR; TCRdb stores in-frame clones only, minus some. The table includes about 260,000 clones, approximately 91% detected once. The sample was peripheral blood. All receptors come from a woman aged 30 to 39 with COVID-19, enrolled during active disease.

The chain links TRBV4-3 to TRBJ2-7, with D tentatively TRBD2 (6 bases). In germline, CDR1 is LGHNA, CDR2 YSLEER. This CDR3 is built from 15 residues. The V end was cut by 1 base, the J end by 4 bases, with 14 bases between. The CDR3 DNA sequence: TGCGCCAGCAGCCAAGGGCCGGGACTTGTTTACGAGCAGTACTTC. Protein sequence: CASSQGPGLVYEQYF.

The chain uses TRBV29-1 and TRBJ2-3; TRBD2 is a possible D gene (6 bases). The V and J ends lost 8 bases and 3 bases respectively, with 18 bases between them. There are 14 residues in the CDR3. Germline CDR1 and CDR2: SQVTM and ANQGSEA. The CDR3 DNA is TGCAGCCATAGGGGCGCGGGATTTACAGATACGCAGTATTTT. The encoded protein is CSHRGAGFTDTQYF.

DNA for the CDR3: TGTGCCAGCAGTTTACCCGGGTCCGAGCAGTACTTC. It encodes CASSLPGSEQYF. The chain carries TRBV27 and TRBJ2-7, with D hard to call. Germline CDR1 reads MNHEY; CDR2 reads SMNVEV (reference sequence). The CDR3 runs 12 residues. Trimming removed 2 bases from V and 6 bases from J, with 8 bases in between.

CDR3 in DNA: TGTGCCAGCAGCCAATACTACGAGCAGTACTTC. It specifies CASSQYYEQYF. The chain has TRBV14 and TRBJ2-7; D is unclear. Trimming stripped 2 bases from V and 3 bases from J, with 2 bases between. The CDR3 sequence is 11 residues long. CDR1 SGHDN and CDR2 FVKESK come from the germline V gene.

The V call is TRBV28, the J call TRBJ1-2; D gene ambiguous. The CDR3 has 13 residues. Germline V gene data show CDR1 as MDHEN and CDR2 as SYDVKM. Deletions cut 3 bases from V and 5 bases from J, with 10 bases between. The CDR3 sequence is CASSLIQHYGYTF. The CDR3 nucleotides read TGTGCCAGCAGTTTGATACAGCATTATGGCTACACCTTC.

The gene calls are TRBV7-2 and TRBJ1-2; no definite D call. Germline V lookup: CDR1 SGHTA, CDR2 FQGNSA. The CDR3 is made up of 12 amino acids. V was cut by 6 bases and J by 8 bases, with 13 bases left in between. The CDR3 DNA follows: TGTGCCAGCAGTCAACCGGGGTACGGCTACACCTTC. It encodes CASSQPGYGYTF.

This chain links TRBV28 with TRBJ2-4; 8 bases match TRBD2. The CDR3 is made up of 16 amino acids. Germline V lookup: CDR1 MDHEN, CDR2 SYDVKM. The V gene end was trimmed by 6 bases and the J gene end by 0 bases; junction bases not matched to a gene: 7. As DNA, the CDR3 is TGTGCCAGCAGCCCACTAGCGGTTCTAGCCAAAAACATTCAGTACTTC. Translation gives CASSPLAVLAKNIQYF.

This chain links TRBV7-9 with TRBJ2-3, with 7 positions matching TRBD2. CDR1 and CDR2 from the germline V gene are SEHNR and FQNEAQ (reference sequence). Trimming removed 1 base from V and 2 bases from J; junction bases left unmatched: 12. The CDR3 runs 18 residues. The CDR3 sequence is CASSLGLVASGLTDTQYF. The CDR3 coding sequence is TGTGCCAGCAGCTTAGGCTTGGTGGCTAGCGGACTCACAGATACGCAGTATTTT.

This rearrangement joins TRBV2 to TRBJ2-5; TRBD1 might be the D (5 bases). Trimming removed 7 bases from V and 0 bases from J, with 12 bases in between. This CDR3 comprises 14 residues. Germline V CDR1 and CDR2: SNHLY, FYNNEI. In nucleotides, the CDR3 is TGTGCCAGCATTGGACAAGCGTACCAAGAGACCCAGTACTTC. Encoded protein: CASIGQAYQETQYF.

The chain recombines TRBV4-3 with TRBJ2-7; possible D gene TRBD1, 6 bases. The CDR3 is 15 residues long. Germline lookup yields CDR1 LGHNA and CDR2 YSLEER. Trimming stripped 0 bases from V and 2 bases from J, with 11 bases between. This chain's CDR3 is CASSQEEDSTYEQYF. The CDR3 DNA reads TGCGCCAGCAGCCAAGAAGAGGACAGTACCTACGAGCAGTACTTC.

The chain carries TRBV5-1 and TRBJ2-5; 10 bases are a match to TRBD2. The junction had 4 bases not matched to a gene; V was cut back by 0 bases and J by 5 bases. Looked up from germline, CDR1 is SGHRS and CDR2 is YFSETQ. This CDR3 region has 15 residues. CDR3 in DNA: TGCGCCAGCAGCTTGGCAGCGGGAGGGCCCGAGACCCAGTACTTC. Protein sequence: CASSLAAGGPETQYF.

Comment on this clone: Other DNA sequences of this sample code for an identical CDR3. The chain is built from TRBV7-3 and TRBJ2-3; D might be TRBD1 (5 bases). The ends were cut back, 0 bases at V and 1 base at J, with 5 bases in the middle. Germline values: CDR1 SGHTA, CDR2 FQGTGA. The CDR3 sequence is 14 residues long. The CDR3 sequence is CASSLTGGTDTQYF. CDR3 DNA: TGTGCCAGCAGCTTAACAGGGGGCACAGATACGCAGTATTTT.

Turning to this clone: Other DNA variants within this sample encode the same CDR3. This chain uses TRBV6-5 with TRBJ1-1, with a possible D match to TRBD1 (6 bases). The V and J ends lost 6 bases and 1 base respectively, with 9 bases between them. The CDR3 has 13 residues. Germline V gene lookup returns CDR1 MNHEY and CDR2 SVGAGI. CDR3 in DNA: TGTGCCAGCAGCCGGGGACAGAACACTGAAGCTTTCTTT. Protein product: CASSRGQNTEAFF.

The chain uses TRBV23-1 and TRBJ2-3; a weak D match, TRBD2 (5 bases). TRBV23-1 is recorded as an ORF, its role being uncertain. The CDR3 consists of 18 residues. V lost 8 bases, J lost 2 bases, and 26 bases lay in between. CDR3 sequence reads: CASCSGTSTITYTDTQYF. The DNA for the CDR3 is TGCGCCAGCTGCAGCGGTACTTCCACCATAACATACACAGATACGCAGTATTTT.

This clone was counted a single time. This sequence joins TRBV7-9 and TRBJ1-4; D unclear. The CDR3 spans 15 residues. With 4 bases removed from V and 4 bases from J, the gap between germline ends came to 13 bases. The germline V gene encodes CDR1 SEHNR and CDR2 FQNEAQ (reference sequence). CDR3 amino acids: CASSYLRRLNEKLFF. Here the CDR3 DNA reads TGTGCCAGCAGCTACCTACGGCGGCTTAATGAAAAACTGTTTTTT.

This clone was seen only once. CDR3: CASATGGSVQPQHF. The CDR3 DNA sequence: TGTGCCAGCGCGACAGGGGGGTCGGTGCAGCCCCAGCATTTT. The genes are TRBV2 and TRBJ1-5, with 9 positions matching TRBD1. Germline V gene data show CDR1 as SNHLY and CDR2 as FYNNEI. The CDR3 spans 14 residues. Unmatched junction bases numbered 9, after V lost 8 bases and J lost 7 bases.

The rearrangement uses TRBV6-5 and TRBJ2-7; perhaps TRBD2 as D (6 bases). Trimming cost V 0 bases and J 6 bases, with 12 bases left between them. CDR1 and CDR2 (germline): MNHEY, SVGAGI. The CDR3 extends over 14 amino acids. CDR3 sequence reads: CASSYSGGVGEQYF. The CDR3 DNA follows: TGTGCCAGCAGTTACTCGGGGGGAGTGGGCGAGCAGTACTTC.

The gene calls are TRBV7-9 and TRBJ1-4, with 7 bases identical to TRBD1. Germline V CDR1 and CDR2: SEHNR, FQNEAQ (reference sequence). The ends lost 4 bases at V and 4 bases at J; junction bases unmatched: 6. The CDR3 has 15 residues. This chain's CDR3 is CASSSRGQSNEKLFF. In nucleotides, the CDR3 is TGTGCCAGCAGCTCCCGGGGACAGAGTAATGAAAAACTGTTTTTT. Combining the CDR3 with reference TRBV7-9 and TRBJ1-4 gives the whole variable domain DTGVSQNPRHKITKRGQNVTFRCDPISEHNRLYWYRQTLGQGPEFLTYFQNEAQLEKSRLLSDRFSAERPKGSFSTLEIQRTEQGDSAMYLCASSSRGQSNEKLFFGSGTQLSVL.

The rearrangement uses TRBV6-5 and TRBJ1-1; tentative D call: TRBD1 (6 bases). Trimming took off 5 bases at V and 0 bases at J, with 7 bases between the two ends. Germline V gives CDR1 MNHEY, CDR2 SVGAGI. The CDR3 contains 13 residues. The CDR3 region is CASSRTVNTEAFF. The CDR3 nucleotides read TGTGCCAGCAGTCGGACAGTGAACACTGAAGCTTTCTTT.

This chain uses TRBV13 with TRBJ1-3, with a tentative D call TRBD1 (6 bases). The CDR3 consists of 15 residues. The germline V gene has CDR1 PRHDT and CDR2 FYEKMQ (reference sequence). V dropped 6 bases and J dropped 2 bases, with 14 bases sitting between them. DNA of the CDR3: TGTGCCAGCAGGCTCACCGGGACACCTGGAAACACCATATATTTT. Translating it yields CASRLTGTPGNTIYF. The full variable domain, with the rest looked up from reference TRBV13 and TRBJ1-3, is AAGVIQSPRHLIKEKRETATLKCYPIPRHDTVYWYQQGPGQDPQFLISFYEKMQSDKGSIPDRFSAQQFSDYHSELNMSSLELGDSALYFCASRLTGTPGNTIYFGEGSWLTVV.

This sequence joins TRBV7-2 and TRBJ2-1, with D maybe TRBD2 (6 bases). V shed 1 base and J shed 1 base, with 17 bases lying between them. This CDR3 spans 18 amino acids. Germline assignment: CDR1 SGHTA and CDR2 FQGNSA. Here the CDR3 reads CASSLVRGAGLSYNEQFF. The CDR3 DNA reads as TGTGCCAGCAGCTTAGTTCGAGGGGCGGGATTGTCCTACAATGAGCAGTTCTTC.

The genes are TRBV27 and TRBJ1-2; 9 positions agree with TRBD1. This CDR3 is 17 amino acids long. The junction had 15 bases not matched to a gene; V was cut back by 2 bases and J by 8 bases. Per germline, CDR1 MNHEY and CDR2 SMNVEV (reference sequence). CDR3 sequence (DNA): TGTGCCAGCAGTTTAACCGGGACAGGGCTCGGTGGAGAAGGCTACACCTTC. Amino acid sequence: CASSLTGTGLGGEGYTF.

The rearrangement uses TRBV14 and TRBJ1-2; D is uncertain. In germline, CDR1 is SGHDN, CDR2 FVKESK. V was shortened by 0 bases and J by 8 bases, with 13 bases between the two germline ends. The CDR3 has 14 residues. CDR3 nucleotides: TGTGCCAGCAGCCAAGAAACGGGTGCCTGGGGCTACACCTTC. Translated, it gives CASSQETGAWGYTF.

This clone was counted between two and nine times. The chain carries TRBV5-1 and TRBJ2-7; no reliable D call. Trimming pared 2 bases from V and 0 bases from J, leaving 6 bases between. This CDR3 region has 13 residues. In germline, CDR1 is SGHRS, CDR2 YFSETQ. Here the CDR3 reads CASSFPGSYEQYF. CDR3 coding DNA: TGCGCCAGCAGCTTCCCAGGCTCCTACGAGCAGTACTTC.

The rearrangement uses TRBV3-1 (or the pseudogene TRBV3-2) and TRBJ2-3; weak D call: TRBD2 (5 bases). Per germline, CDR1 LGHDT and CDR2 YNNKEL (reference sequence). V dropped 4 bases and J dropped 5 bases, with 13 bases sitting between them. There are 14 residues in the CDR3. CDR3 DNA: TGTGCCAGCAGCCCAGAGGGAGAGGGAGATACGCAGTATTTT. This gives the protein CASSPEGEGDTQYF.